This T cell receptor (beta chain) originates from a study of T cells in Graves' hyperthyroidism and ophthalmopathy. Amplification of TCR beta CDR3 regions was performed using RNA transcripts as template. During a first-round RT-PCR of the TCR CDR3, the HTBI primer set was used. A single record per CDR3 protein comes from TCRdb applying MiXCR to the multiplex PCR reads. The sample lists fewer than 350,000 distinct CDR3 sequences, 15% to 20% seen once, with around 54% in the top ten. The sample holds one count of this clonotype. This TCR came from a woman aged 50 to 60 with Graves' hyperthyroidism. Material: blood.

This CDR3 is CASSVDVRSGNTIYF. CDR3 coding DNA: TGCGCCAGCAGCGTGGACGTTCGCTCTGGAAACACCATATATTTT. This chain connects TRBV5-1 to TRBJ1-3; unclear D gene. Germline V gives CDR1 SGHRS, CDR2 YFSETQ. The CDR3 loop spans 15 amino acids. Trimming took 4 bases from V and 0 from J, leaving 11 bases between them.